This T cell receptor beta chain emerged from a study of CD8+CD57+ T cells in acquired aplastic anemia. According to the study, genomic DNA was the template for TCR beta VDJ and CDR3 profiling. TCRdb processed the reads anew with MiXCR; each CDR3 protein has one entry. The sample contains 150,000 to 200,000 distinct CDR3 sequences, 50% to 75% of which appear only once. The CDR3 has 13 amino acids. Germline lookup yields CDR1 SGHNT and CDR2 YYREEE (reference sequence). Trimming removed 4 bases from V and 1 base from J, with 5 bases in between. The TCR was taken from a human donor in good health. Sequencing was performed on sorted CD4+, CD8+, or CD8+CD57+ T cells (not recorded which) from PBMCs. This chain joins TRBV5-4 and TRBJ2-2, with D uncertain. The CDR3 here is CASSKQNTGELFF. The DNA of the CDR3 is TGTGCCAGCAGCAAACAGAACACCGGGGAGCTGTTTTTT.